This entry describes one T cell receptor (beta chain). The sample comes from a study of technical replicates of blood from a few donors. Using immunoSEQ multiplex PCR, the repertoire was profiled, and TCRdb retains in-frame clones only, with some absent. The data hold about 83,000 clones, with more than 90% observed a single time. Between the trimmed V and J ends, which lost 5 bases and 4 bases, there was a span of 9 bases. Germline values: CDR1 LGHNA, CDR2 YNFKEQ. CDR3 length equals 13 residues. The TCR originated in a human donor in good health. The chain employs TRBV4-2 and TRBJ2-1, with a possible D match to TRBD2 (5 bases). Sequencing was carried out using T cells isolated from PBMCs. CDR3 DNA: TGTGCCAGCAGCGGACTCCGTTACAATGAGCAGTTCTTC. It codes for CASSGLRYNEQFF.